A single sample is the source of the 10 T cell receptor beta chains below, sequenced in a study of T cell therapy after organ transplantation. Time point of the sample: 20-29 weeks after completion of therapy. No antigen has been assigned to these receptors. Here immunoSEQ multiplex PCR was the method, and the copy in TCRdb shows in-frame clones only, minus some. The table lists some 2,000 clones, around four fifths of them singletons. Sequenced material: CD8+ T cells from blood, taken after autologous CMV-specific T cell therapy. These receptors were taken from a human patient who had received a solid organ transplant and had CMV disease. Some of the T cells may derive from the graft donor.

The chain employs TRBV10-3 and TRBJ2-7; TRBD1 matches 9 bases. The CDR3 has 17 residues. Germline loops: CDR1 ENHRY, CDR2 SYGVKD. The V gene end was trimmed by 3 bases and the J gene end by 3 bases; junction bases not matched to a gene: 12. The CDR3 protein is CAISDSSQGAQGYEQYF. CDR3 nucleotides: TGTGCCATCAGTGACTCATCACAGGGGGCGCAGGGCTACGAGCAGTACTTC.

A single count supports this clone. The chain links TRBV23-1 to TRBJ2-6, with D possibly being TRBD2 (5 bases). TRBV23-1 is classed as an ORF, of uncertain function. This CDR3 has 17 residues. V dropped 2 bases and J dropped 0 bases, with 11 bases sitting between them. Here the CDR3 reads CASSQPTGSSGANVLTF. The CDR3 DNA follows: TGCGCCAGCAGTCAACCCACGGGGAGCTCTGGGGCCAACGTCCTGACTTTC.

As to this clone: Other DNA variants within this sample encode the same CDR3. The rearrangement joins TRBV29-1 to TRBJ2-6, with D perhaps TRBD2 (5 bases). In germline, CDR1 is SQVTM, CDR2 ANQGSEA. The CDR3 sequence is 17 residues long. Trimming cost V 6 bases and J 0 bases, with 18 bases left between them. In DNA, the CDR3 is TGCAGCGTCTTAGGAGGCTCAGGAAGCTCTGGGGCCAACGTCCTGACTTTC. It codes for CSVLGGSGSSGANVLTF.

This clone was counted once. The chain is built from TRBV7-6 and TRBJ2-1; 10 bases fit TRBD2. The V and J ends lost 5 bases and 10 bases, in that order; junction bases with no gene match: 14. CDR1 SGHVS and CDR2 FNYEAQ come from the germline V gene. CDR3 size: 16 residues. The CDR3: CASSVGGIAGGEEQFF. The DNA for the CDR3 is TGTGCCAGCAGCGTAGGTGGGATAGCGGGAGGAGAAGAGCAGTTCTTC. The full variable domain, with the rest looked up from reference TRBV7-6 and TRBJ2-1, is GAGVSQSPRYKVTKRGQDVALRCDPISGHVSLYWYRQALGQGPEFLTYFNYEAQQDKSGLPNDRFSAERPEGSISTLTIQRTEQRDSAMYRCASSVGGIAGGEEQFFGPGTRLTVL.

This clone came up once. The J gene is TRBJ2-7, the V gene TRBV5-1, with D hard to call. This CDR3 contains 13 residues. Trimming stripped 0 bases from V and 1 base from J, with 5 bases between. CDR1 is SGHRS, CDR2 YFSETQ, per germline. The CDR3 DNA sequence: TGCGCCAGCAGCTTGGGGGTGTCCTACGAGCAGTACTTC. Translated: CASSLGVSYEQYF.

This clone was observed a handful of times. V and J are TRBV6-5 and TRBJ2-1; D gene uncertain. This CDR3 has 12 residues. V lost 5 bases, J lost 8 bases, and 10 bases lay in between. The V gene's germline CDR1 is MNHEY and CDR2 SVGAGI. This chain's CDR3 is CASSMLGDEQFF. CDR3 coding DNA: TGTGCCAGCAGTATGTTAGGAGATGAGCAGTTCTTC.

This chain uses TRBV27 with TRBJ1-5; the D is unclear. This CDR3 contains 13 residues. Germline V gene lookup returns CDR1 MNHEY and CDR2 SMNVEV (reference sequence). V lost 2 bases and J lost 9, with 11 bases in between. The CDR3 DNA reads as TGTGCCAGCAGTTTAGCCGGGGATCGGCCCCAGCATTTT. Amino acids: CASSLAGDRPQHF.

The rearrangement links TRBV5-5 to TRBJ2-1; a possible D gene is TRBD1 (8 bases). The germline gives CDR1 SGHKS, CDR2 YYEKEE (reference sequence). The ends were cut back, 4 bases at V and 0 bases at J, with 17 bases in the middle. The CDR3 is 17 residues long. The CDR3, as DNA: TGTGCCAGCAGCCTCCGGGGAGGGACAGGCTCCTACAATGAGCAGTTCTTC. Its translation is CASSLRGGTGSYNEQFF.

In its sample, this clone was seen a few times. The rearrangement links TRBV9 to TRBJ2-7, with no clear D. Trimming shortened V by 0 bases and J by 0 bases, and 13 bases separated the two germline ends. The CDR3 has 16 residues. From germline, CDR1 is SGDLS and CDR2 YYNGEE. CDR3 sequence (DNA): TGTGCCAGCAGCGTAGTACCAAGCCAGCCCTCCTACGAGCAGTACTTC. This gives the protein CASSVVPSQPSYEQYF.

The rearrangement uses TRBV27 and TRBJ1-3, with D uncertain. Trimming removed 4 bases from V and 2 bases from J, with 15 bases in between. Germline V gene lookup returns CDR1 MNHEY and CDR2 SMNVEV (reference sequence). CDR3 length: 16 residues. CDR3 DNA sequence: TGTGCCAGCAGTTCGGACGCGACTTTTGCTGGAAACACCATATATTTT. The encoded protein is CASSSDATFAGNTIYF.